This TCR beta chain was profiled in a study of cytomegalovirus exposure and HLA in healthy donors. The PCR was carried out with 60 Vbeta primers and 13 Jbeta primers. The assay was immunoSEQ multiplex PCR, and TCRdb's table has in-frame clones only and misses some. The repertoire has under 200,000 clones, 68% of them found once; the top ten carry 2.5% to 3%. Trimming removed 1 base from V and 5 bases from J; junction bases left unmatched: 4. The length of the CDR3 is 15 residues. Germline CDR1 SGHNT, CDR2 YYREEE (reference sequence). V and J are TRBV5-4 and TRBJ2-2; 8 nucleotides agree with TRBD2. The clonotype was recovered from a woman aged 40 to 50 in good health and CMV-seropositive. The material sequenced was PBMCs. The CDR3 loop reads CASSLSGGGTGELFF. DNA for the CDR3: TGTGCCAGCAGCTTGTCCGGGGGGGGGACCGGGGAGCTGTTTTTT.